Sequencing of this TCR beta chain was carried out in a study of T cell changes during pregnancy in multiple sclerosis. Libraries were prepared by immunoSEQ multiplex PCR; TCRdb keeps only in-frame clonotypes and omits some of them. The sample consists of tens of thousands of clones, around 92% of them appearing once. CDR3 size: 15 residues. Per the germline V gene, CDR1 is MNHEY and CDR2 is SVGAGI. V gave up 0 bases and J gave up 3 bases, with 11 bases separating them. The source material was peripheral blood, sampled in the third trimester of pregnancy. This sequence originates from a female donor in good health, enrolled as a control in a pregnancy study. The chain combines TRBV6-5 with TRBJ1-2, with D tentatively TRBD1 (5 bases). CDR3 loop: CASSYSGDGDYGYTF. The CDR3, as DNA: TGTGCCAGCAGTTACTCAGGGGATGGAGACTATGGCTACACCTTC.